The 32 T cell receptor beta chains presented below share a single source sample, sequenced in a study of cytotoxic CD8 clonotypes in ibrutinib-treated CLL. Generated by immunoSEQ multiplex PCR, the TCRdb table keeps only in-frame clones and is missing some. This table has some 150,000 clones, over 60% appearing once. This material consisted of PBMCs, taken after 12 months of ibrutinib treatment. All receptors come from a human donor with chronic lymphocytic leukemia.

The chain recombines TRBV19 with TRBJ1-5, with a possible D match to TRBD1 (6 bases). The CDR3 is made up of 14 amino acids. Trimming shortened V by 7 bases and J by 0 bases, and 10 bases separated the two germline ends. The germline CDR1 and CDR2 sequences are LNHDA and SQIVND (reference sequence). DNA for the CDR3: TGTGCCAGTACACAGGGTTTTAGCAATCAGCCCCAGCATTTT. As protein: CASTQGFSNQPQHF.

This chain uses TRBV10-1 with TRBJ1-1; D gene unclear. Looked up from germline, CDR1 is WNHNN and CDR2 is SYGVQD (reference sequence). The CDR3 contains 14 residues. Trimming took 5 bases from V and 5 from J, leaving 15 bases between them. As DNA, the CDR3 is TGCGCCAGCAGTTCAAACAGTGGTGTGACTGAAGCTTTCTTT. This gives the protein CASSSNSGVTEAFF.

This chain joins TRBV19 and TRBJ1-2, with unresolved D. Germline CDR1 and CDR2: LNHDA and SQIVND (reference sequence). CDR3 length: 11 amino acids. The V gene lost 6 bases and the J gene lost 4 bases, with 6 bases spanning the gap. DNA for the CDR3: TGTGCCAGTAGATGGGTCTATGGCTACACCTTC. Amino acids: CASRWVYGYTF.

The chain couples TRBV29-1 to TRBJ1-1; D is unclear. V shed 6 bases and J shed 5 bases, with 13 bases lying between them. Germline V gene sequence: CDR1 SQVTM, CDR2 ANQGSEA. The CDR3 spans 12 residues. CDR3 sequence reads: CSVEAGLTEAFF. CDR3 DNA sequence: TGCAGCGTCGAGGCGGGTTTGACTGAAGCTTTCTTT.

The CDR3 reads CASSLGRRESSYEQYF. CDR3 nucleotides: TGTGCCAGCAGCTTAGGTAGGCGGGAGAGCTCCTACGAGCAGTACTTC. V and J are TRBV13 and TRBJ2-7; 7 nucleotides align to TRBD2. There are 16 residues in the CDR3. V was pared by 0 bases and J by 0 bases, with 5 bases of the junction left unmatched. CDR1 PRHDT and CDR2 FYEKMQ come from the germline V gene (reference sequence).

This clone occurred once. The gene calls are TRBV7-2 and TRBJ2-7; the match to TRBD2 covers 8 bases. Trimming cost V 5 bases and J 0 bases; bases outside gene matches: 6. The germline CDR1 and CDR2 sequences are SGHTA and FQGNSA. The CDR3 has 15 residues. CDR3 in amino acids: CASSPRLASSYEQYF. In DNA form, the CDR3 reads TGTGCCAGCAGCCCCAGACTAGCGAGCTCCTACGAGCAGTACTTC. Full variable domain (outside the CDR3, taken from reference TRBV7-2 and TRBJ2-7): GAGVSQSPSNKVTEKGKDVELRCDPISGHTALYWYRQSLGQGLEFLIYFQGNSAPDKSGLPSDRFSAERTGGSVSTLTIQRTQQEDSAVYLCASSPRLASSYEQYFGPGTRLTVT.

This clone showed up just once. The rearrangement joins TRBV4-2 to TRBJ2-2; D call uncertain. Trimming shortened V by 0 bases and J by 8 bases, and 7 bases separated the two germline ends. This CDR3 region has 13 residues. Germline V gene data show CDR1 as LGHNA and CDR2 as YNFKEQ. The CDR3 DNA reads TGTGCCAGCAGCCAAGAACAACTAGGGGAGCTGTTTTTT. This sequence encodes CASSQEQLGELFF.

CDR3 bases: TGTGCCATCAGTAACAGGGGGCTGGTAGATACGCAGTATTTT. Encoded protein: CAISNRGLVDTQYF. V gene TRBV10-3 combines with J gene TRBJ2-3; 9 positions agree with TRBD1. Looked up from germline, CDR1 is ENHRY and CDR2 is SYGVKD. There are 14 residues in the CDR3. J was trimmed by 5 bases and V by 5 bases; bases with no gene match: 5.

This clone came up a few times. The CDR3 protein is CASRDDMGYGYTF. The CDR3 DNA sequence: TGCGCCAGCAGGGATGATATGGGCTATGGCTACACCTTC. The chain employs TRBV5-1 and TRBJ1-2; D ambiguous. Germline V gives CDR1 SGHRS, CDR2 YFSETQ. This CDR3 has 13 amino acids. The V end was cut by 5 bases, the J end by 4 bases, with 12 bases between.

V usage is TRBV7-6 and J usage is TRBJ1-1, with TRBD1 as a possible D gene (6 bases). V lost 4 bases and J lost 0, with 12 bases in between. CDR3 length equals 15 residues. Germline V gene lookup returns CDR1 SGHVS and CDR2 FNYEAQ. In DNA, the CDR3 is TGTGCCAGCAGCTCATGGGGGGGGCTGAACACTGAAGCTTTCTTT. Encoded protein: CASSSWGGLNTEAFF.

The V call is TRBV15, the J call TRBJ1-4; 8 bases map to TRBD1. The CDR3 contains 14 residues. Germline V gene sequence: CDR1 LNHNV, CDR2 YYDKDF (reference sequence). The ends lost 6 bases at V and 2 bases at J; junction bases unmatched: 2. CDR3 region: CATSWTGTNEKLFF. The DNA for the CDR3 is TGTGCCACCAGTTGGACAGGGACTAATGAAAAACTGTTTTTT.

The V call is TRBV7-8, the J call TRBJ2-3; 7 bases match TRBD2. There are 17 residues in the CDR3. Germline-derived CDR1 and CDR2 are SGHVS and FQNEAQ. Trimming at V came to 0 bases and at J to 0 bases, leaving 6 bases not matched to a gene. CDR3 DNA sequence: TGTGCCAGCAGCTTAGCGCTCCTAGCGGAAAGCACAGATACGCAGTATTTT. This encodes CASSLALLAESTDTQYF.

CDR3 loop: CASSITHSRIGNQPQHF. For the CDR3, the DNA is TGTGCCAGTAGTATCACCCACAGTCGAATTGGCAATCAGCCCCAGCATTTT. The chain has TRBV19 and TRBJ1-5; D is ambiguous. Trimming cost V 3 bases and J 2 bases, with 17 bases left between them. Germline-derived CDR1 and CDR2 are LNHDA and SQIVND (reference sequence). The CDR3 covers 17 residues.

This chain connects TRBV5-4 to TRBJ2-1; tentatively, D is TRBD2 (6 bases). Trimming took off 4 bases at V and 4 bases at J, with 18 bases between the two ends. Germline V CDR1 and CDR2: SGHNT, YYREEE (reference sequence). The CDR3 loop spans 16 amino acids. The CDR3 sequence is CASSHVAAESYNEQFF. DNA for the CDR3: TGTGCCAGCAGCCATGTAGCGGCGGAATCTTACAATGAGCAGTTCTTC.

This chain uses TRBV6-4 with TRBJ2-1; D gene unclear. Trimming stripped 0 bases from V and 12 bases from J, with 9 bases between. Germline-derived CDR1 and CDR2 are MRHNA and SNTAGT. CDR3 length: 12 residues. The CDR3, as DNA: TGTGCCAGCAGTGACTCGACTTCAGCGCAGTTCTTC. Its translation: CASSDSTSAQFF.

This chain connects TRBV11-2 to TRBJ2-1; TRBD1 matches at 7 bases. Germline CDR1 reads SGHAT; CDR2 reads FQNNGV. Trimming at V came to 8 bases and at J to 3 bases, leaving 4 bases not matched to a gene. The CDR3 runs 13 residues. CDR3 DNA sequence: TGTGCCAGCGGCCGGGACAGCTACAATGAGCAGTTCTTC. This gives the protein CASGRDSYNEQFF. Full variable domain (outside the CDR3, taken from reference TRBV11-2 and TRBJ2-1): EAGVAQSPRYKIIEKRQSVAFWCNPISGHATLYWYQQILGQGPKLLIQFQNNGVVDDSQLPKDRFSAERLKGVDSTLKIQPAKLEDSAVYLCASGRDSYNEQFFGPGTRLTVL.

This clone has just one count. The V call is TRBV7-9, the J call TRBJ2-7; D is possibly TRBD1 (5 bases). Germline V gene data show CDR1 as SEHNR and CDR2 as FQNEAQ (reference sequence). The CDR3 has 13 amino acids. The ends were cut back, 1 base at V and 3 bases at J, with 7 bases in the middle. CDR3: CASSLDRFYEQYF. CDR3 in DNA: TGTGCCAGCAGCTTAGACAGGTTCTACGAGCAGTACTTC.

The J gene is TRBJ2-7, the V gene TRBV29-1, with D possibly TRBD2 on 6 matching bases. This CDR3 spans 14 amino acids. Germline values: CDR1 SQVTM, CDR2 ANQGSEA. V lost 4 bases and J 1 base, leaving 14 bases between the germline ends. The CDR3, as DNA: TGCAGCGTTGCTCATAGCGGAGGGTCCTACGAGCAGTACTTC. Its protein product is CSVAHSGGSYEQYF.

The V call is TRBV11-2, the J call TRBJ2-7; maybe TRBD2 (5 bases). Trimming stripped 5 bases from V and 5 bases from J, with 22 bases between. The CDR3 has 16 residues. Germline V gives CDR1 SGHAT, CDR2 FQNNGV. DNA for the CDR3: TGTGCCAGCAGCCGGTTAGGGCGTCCCGCGGGTAACGAGCAGTACTTC. Amino acid sequence: CASSRLGRPAGNEQYF. Using reference TRBV11-2 and TRBJ2-7 for the parts outside the CDR3, the full variable domain is EAGVAQSPRYKIIEKRQSVAFWCNPISGHATLYWYQQILGQGPKLLIQFQNNGVVDDSQLPKDRFSAERLKGVDSTLKIQPAKLEDSAVYLCASSRLGRPAGNEQYFGPGTRLTVT.

This clone has just a few counts. The rearrangement joins TRBV4-3 to TRBJ2-1; D possibly corresponds to TRBD1 (6 bases). CDR1 and CDR2 from the germline V gene are LGHNA and YSLEER. Deletions cut 4 bases from V and 2 bases from J, with 9 bases between. CDR3 size: 14 residues. CDR3 in DNA: TGCGCCAGCAGCCCAGGGGCCGCCTACAATGAGCAGTTCTTC. Amino acid sequence: CASSPGAAYNEQFF.

The chain joins TRBV28 to TRBJ1-2, with 8 bases fitting TRBD1. V lost 5 bases and J lost 7; bases outside the gene matches: 15. Germline-derived CDR1 and CDR2 are MDHEN and SYDVKM. The CDR3 sequence is 16 residues long. CDR3 sequence reads: CASSATGALPLGGYTF. The CDR3 DNA is TGTGCCAGCAGTGCGACAGGGGCGCTACCCCTAGGTGGCTACACCTTC.

The chain carries TRBV7-9 and TRBJ1-2; D unresolved. V was trimmed by 5 bases and J by 4 bases, leaving 8 bases between them. This CDR3 contains 12 residues. Germline V gene data show CDR1 as SEHNR and CDR2 as FQNEAQ (reference sequence). The CDR3 DNA follows: TGTGCCAGCAGCGAGGATACCTATGGCTACACCTTC. It is translated as CASSEDTYGYTF.

The rearrangement joins TRBV7-2 to TRBJ2-7; TRBD1 aligns across 7 bases. CDR1 and CDR2 from the germline V gene are SGHTA and FQGNSA. Trimming cost V 1 base and J 5 bases; bases outside gene matches: 8. This CDR3 is built from 15 residues. DNA of the CDR3: TGTGCCAGCAGCTTAGACAGGGGTCGTCAGGACGAGCAGTACTTC. It encodes CASSLDRGRQDEQYF.

The genes are TRBV11-2 and TRBJ1-4, with 9 nucleotides matching TRBD1. Germline loops: CDR1 SGHAT, CDR2 FQNNGV. After removal of 3 bases from V and 7 bases from J, the junction contained 3 bases not matched to a gene. This CDR3 comprises 14 residues. CDR3 amino acids: CASSFTGGLEKLFF. The CDR3 region has the DNA TGTGCCAGCAGCTTTACAGGGGGCCTTGAAAAACTGTTTTTT. The complete variable domain, with remaining parts taken from reference TRBV11-2 and TRBJ1-4, reads EAGVAQSPRYKIIEKRQSVAFWCNPISGHATLYWYQQILGQGPKLLIQFQNNGVVDDSQLPKDRFSAERLKGVDSTLKIQPAKLEDSAVYLCASSFTGGLEKLFFGSGTQLSVL.

This chain connects TRBV28 to TRBJ2-7; TRBD1 aligns across 7 bases. V lost 5 bases to trimming and J lost 2 bases; unmatched junction nucleotides: 3. Germline lookup yields CDR1 MDHEN and CDR2 SYDVKM. The CDR3 covers 13 residues. This CDR3 reads CASSQGTAYEQYF. CDR3 nucleotides: TGTGCCAGCAGTCAAGGGACAGCCTACGAGCAGTACTTC.

This clone occurred a few times. The V and J genes are TRBV6-5 and TRBJ1-4, with 9 bases that match TRBD1. The CDR3 length is 15 residues. Germline-derived CDR1 and CDR2 are MNHEY and SVGAGI. V lost 6 bases and J lost 8; bases outside the gene matches: 10. The CDR3 nucleotides are TGTGCCAGCAGCAACGACGGGACAGGGATCGAAAAACTGTTTTTT. Protein: CASSNDGTGIEKLFF.

The rearrangement uses TRBV7-9 and TRBJ2-7; 8 nucleotides agree with TRBD1. This CDR3 has 15 residues. CDR1 and CDR2 from the germline V gene are SEHNR and FQNEAQ (reference sequence). The V gene end was trimmed by 4 bases and the J gene end by 2 bases; junction bases not matched to a gene: 7. This chain's CDR3 is CASSSGQGRAYEQYF. CDR3 sequence (DNA): TGTGCCAGCAGCTCTGGACAGGGTAGAGCCTACGAGCAGTACTTC.

This clone came up a few times. The V call is TRBV4-3, the J call TRBJ2-3; D is undetermined. This CDR3 is built from 13 residues. V dropped 5 bases and J dropped 4 bases, with 10 bases sitting between them. Germline CDR1 LGHNA, CDR2 YSLEER. The CDR3 protein is CASSTRRADTQYF. The CDR3 DNA reads as TGCGCCAGCAGCACAAGAAGGGCAGATACGCAGTATTTT.

This clone was found once. The chain employs TRBV7-3 and TRBJ2-6, with 9 bases matching TRBD1. Looked up from germline, CDR1 is SGHTA and CDR2 is FQGTGA. Trimming cost V 1 base and J 7 bases; bases outside gene matches: 2. The CDR3 runs 15 residues. The DNA of the CDR3 is TGTGCCAGCAGCTTAATGGGACAGGGAGCCAACGTCCTGACTTTC. Translation: CASSLMGQGANVLTF.

The rearrangement links TRBV7-2 to TRBJ2-7; TRBD2 agrees at 7 bases. Germline trimming cut 4 bases from V and 2 bases from J; bases unmatched to any gene: 8. Germline V gene sequence: CDR1 SGHTA, CDR2 FQGNSA. CDR3 size: 15 residues. DNA of the CDR3: TGTGCCAGCAGCTCCGTAGCGGGCCTAACCTACGAGCAGTACTTC. Protein: CASSSVAGLTYEQYF.

The chain links TRBV6-5 to TRBJ2-7; D is uncertain. Looked up from germline, CDR1 is MNHEY and CDR2 is SVGAGI. Trimming took 6 bases from V and 0 from J, leaving 12 bases between them. The CDR3 runs to 14 residues. The CDR3 reads CASRNDGSSYEQYF. CDR3 nucleotides: TGTGCCAGCAGAAACGACGGCAGCTCCTACGAGCAGTACTTC.

V is TRBV2 and J is TRBJ2-1, with D possibly matching TRBD2 (5 bases). Germline-derived CDR1 and CDR2 are SNHLY and FYNNEI. The V and J ends lost 6 bases and 0 bases respectively, with 9 bases between them. CDR3 length: 14 amino acids. DNA for the CDR3: TGTGCCAGCAGCAACGGGGTCTCCTACAATGAGCAGTTCTTC. Translation: CASSNGVSYNEQFF.